The 25 T cell receptor beta chains reported below all come from one sample, sequenced in a study of cytomegalovirus exposure and HLA in healthy donors. The data were produced by immunoSEQ multiplex PCR, yet TCRdb's version contains in-frame clones alone and is incomplete. In the table there are over 120,000 clones, approximately 94% of which are singletons. The sequenced sample was PBMCs. These receptors all stem from a man aged 18 to 29 in good health and CMV-seropositive.

The CDR3 nucleotides read TGTGCCAGCGCTGAGCGGGCCATGCGCACAGATACGCAGTATTTT. Residues: CASAERAMRTDTQYF. The chain links TRBV4-2 to TRBJ2-3; tentatively, D is TRBD2 (6 bases). CDR1 is LGHNA and CDR2 is YNFKEQ in the germline V gene. The CDR3 is made up of 15 amino acids. Trimming shortened V by 8 bases and J by 1 base, and 16 bases separated the two germline ends.

With regard to this clone: Other nucleotide sequences from this sample produce the same CDR3. The chain recombines TRBV27 with TRBJ1-5, with D perhaps TRBD1 (6 bases). Trimming stripped 6 bases from V and 2 bases from J, with 8 bases between. The CDR3 extends over 13 amino acids. The germline gives CDR1 MNHEY, CDR2 SMNVEV (reference sequence). CDR3 DNA: TGTGCCAGCAGGGACAGCCGCAATCAGCCCCAGCATTTT. As protein: CASRDSRNQPQHF.

The gene calls are TRBV6-5 and TRBJ1-1; TRBD1 is a possible D gene (6 bases). The germline V gene has CDR1 MNHEY and CDR2 SVGAGI. The CDR3 sequence is 14 residues long. The V gene lost 4 bases and the J gene lost 4 bases, with 13 bases spanning the gap. CDR3 coding DNA: TGTGCCAGCAGTTCCAACAGGGCGGGCACTGAAGCTTTCTTT. Translated, it gives CASSSNRAGTEAFF.

V gene TRBV4-1 combines with J gene TRBJ2-7; D is perhaps TRBD1 (5 bases). V was trimmed by 1 base and J by 3 bases, leaving 13 bases between them. CDR3 size: 15 residues. CDR1 and CDR2 (germline): MGHRA, YSYEKL. CDR3 sequence: CASSQGRQSGYEQYF. CDR3 nucleotide sequence: TGCGCCAGCAGCCAAGGTAGACAGTCTGGCTACGAGCAGTACTTC.

This clone was seen a single time. The rearrangement joins TRBV19 to TRBJ1-2; weak D call: TRBD1 (5 bases). Trimming pared 9 bases from V and 4 bases from J, leaving 12 bases between. The germline V gene encodes CDR1 LNHDA and CDR2 SQIVND (reference sequence). This CDR3 is 12 amino acids long. The CDR3 DNA is TGTGCCAGCCTTCAGGGCGGCTATGGCTACACCTTC. Protein sequence: CASLQGGYGYTF.

The chain couples TRBV19 to TRBJ2-1, with 12 bases identical to TRBD2. The CDR3 runs to 15 residues. Germline trimming cut 3 bases from V and 8 bases from J; bases unmatched to any gene: 5. From germline, CDR1 is LNHDA and CDR2 SQIVND (reference sequence). As DNA, the CDR3 is TGTGCCAGTAGTATTTTCCTAGCGGGAGGGTATGAGCAGTTCTTC. Translated, it gives CASSIFLAGGYEQFF. The full variable domain, in which reference TRBV19 and TRBJ2-1 provide the parts outside the CDR3, is DGGITQSPKYLFRKEGQNVTLSCEQNLNHDAMYWYRQDPGQGLRLIYYSQIVNDFQKGDIAEGYSVSREKKESFPLTVTSAQKNPTAFYLCASSIFLAGGYEQFFGPGTRLTVL.

This chain joins TRBV6-1 and TRBJ2-2; 8 nucleotides line up with TRBD2. The germline gives CDR1 MNHNS, CDR2 SASEGT. The CDR3 is 14 amino acids. The V segment lost 5 bases and the J segment 4 bases; nucleotides outside the gene matches: 3. The CDR3 DNA reads as TGTGCCAGCAGTCGACTAGCGACCACCGGGGAGCTGTTTTTT. As protein: CASSRLATTGELFF.

The chain couples TRBV9 to TRBJ2-5; 11 bases map to TRBD2. This CDR3 is 16 amino acids long. V shed 4 bases and J 5 bases; nucleotides not matched to a gene: 10. The germline gives CDR1 SGDLS, CDR2 YYNGEE. CDR3: CASSPSGLAGFETQYF. DNA for the CDR3: TGTGCCAGCAGCCCGAGCGGACTAGCGGGTTTCGAGACCCAGTACTTC.

The chain couples TRBV15 to TRBJ2-3, with D perhaps matching TRBD1 (5 bases). The CDR3 is 16 amino acids. Trimming cost V 2 bases and J 3 bases, with 15 bases left between them. CDR1 and CDR2 (germline): LNHNV, YYDKDF (reference sequence). The CDR3 spells CATSRPGFGATDTQYF. CDR3 coding DNA: TGTGCCACCAGCAGACCGGGCTTTGGGGCGACAGATACGCAGTATTTT.

The chain employs TRBV6-5 and TRBJ1-5, with TRBD1 matching 9 bases. The CDR3 consists of 14 residues. Germline V gene data show CDR1 as MNHEY and CDR2 as SVGAGI. Unmatched junction bases numbered 7, after V lost 8 bases and J lost 5 bases. The CDR3 nucleotides read TGTGCCAGCGGAGACAGGGGGTCTCATCAGCCCCAGCATTTT. Protein product: CASGDRGSHQPQHF.

The chain has TRBV7-6 and TRBJ1-6; D is perhaps TRBD1 (5 bases). V lost 3 bases and J lost 7, with 13 bases in between. Germline-derived CDR1 and CDR2 are SGHVS and FNYEAQ. The CDR3 extends over 15 amino acids. CDR3 sequence: CASSLEPGDNSPLHF. In DNA form, the CDR3 reads TGTGCCAGCAGCTTGGAACCGGGGGACAATTCACCCCTCCACTTT. The variable domain in full, with the rest retrieved from reference TRBV7-6 and TRBJ1-6, is GAGVSQSPRYKVTKRGQDVALRCDPISGHVSLYWYRQALGQGPEFLTYFNYEAQQDKSGLPNDRFSAERPEGSISTLTIQRTEQRDSAMYRCASSLEPGDNSPLHFGNGTRLTVT.

This clone was seen a single time. The gene calls are TRBV6-6 and TRBJ2-7; D is undetermined. The V gene lost 4 bases and the J gene lost 1 base, with 11 bases spanning the gap. Germline assignment: CDR1 MNHNY and CDR2 SVGAGI (reference sequence). The CDR3 totals 14 residues. The CDR3 coding sequence is TGTGCCAGCAGTTCCGCTGACACATCCTACGAGCAGTACTTC. Protein product: CASSSADTSYEQYF.

V gene TRBV27 combines with J gene TRBJ2-7; 8 nucleotides match TRBD2. Trimming cost V 5 bases and J 5 bases; bases outside gene matches: 14. Germline loops: CDR1 MNHEY, CDR2 SMNVEV (reference sequence). This CDR3 has 16 amino acids. The CDR3 nucleotides read TGTGCCAGCAGTGCATTCACCGGGACTAGTCAGGACGAGCAGTACTTC. Its translation is CASSAFTGTSQDEQYF.

The rearrangement uses TRBV19 and TRBJ2-7; D perhaps matches TRBD2 (5 bases). This CDR3 is 15 amino acids long. CDR1 and CDR2 from the germline V gene are LNHDA and SQIVND (reference sequence). Between the trimmed V and J ends, which lost 5 bases and 2 bases, there was a span of 16 bases. CDR3 protein: CASSVTLVGTYEQYF. CDR3 coding DNA: TGTGCCAGTAGTGTTACACTAGTCGGAACCTACGAGCAGTACTTC.

This rearrangement joins TRBV25-1 to TRBJ1-1; 7 bases align to TRBD1. The V gene end was trimmed by 3 bases and the J gene end by 1 base; junction bases not matched to a gene: 5. This CDR3 spans 15 amino acids. From germline, CDR1 is MGHDK and CDR2 SYGVNS. The CDR3 spells CASSDRQGTNTEAFF. CDR3 nucleotides: TGTGCCAGCAGTGATCGACAGGGAACGAACACTGAAGCTTTCTTT.

The chain links TRBV5-1 to TRBJ1-4; no definite D call. The CDR3 is 15 amino acids. Looked up from germline, CDR1 is SGHRS and CDR2 is YFSETQ. V lost 6 bases, J lost 0 bases, and 12 bases lay in between. CDR3 protein: CASKDPRATNEKLFF. CDR3 nucleotide sequence: TGCGCCAGCAAGGATCCACGGGCAACTAATGAAAAACTGTTTTTT.

V gene TRBV5-4 combines with J gene TRBJ2-1; 8 bases align to TRBD2. The CDR3 is made up of 13 amino acids. The J segment lost 13 bases and the V segment lost 4 bases, leaving 10 bases of the junction unmatched. Germline CDR1 reads SGHNT; CDR2 reads YYREEE (reference sequence). CDR3 residues: CASSLGLAGKQFF. CDR3 bases: TGTGCCAGCAGCCTCGGACTAGCCGGGAAACAGTTCTTC.

The chain recombines TRBV7-9 with TRBJ2-1; the D gene is possibly TRBD2 (5 bases). Trimming stripped 5 bases from V and 0 bases from J, with 14 bases between. The length of the CDR3 is 16 residues. Germline loops: CDR1 SEHNR, CDR2 FQNEAQ (reference sequence). Written as DNA, the CDR3 is TGTGCCAGCAGCCGCCGGACGGGGAGCTCCTACAATGAGCAGTTCTTC. Translation: CASSRRTGSSYNEQFF.

V is TRBV4-2 and J is TRBJ2-2; D remains ambiguous. Trimming removed 1 base from V and 4 bases from J, with 16 bases in between. The germline V gene encodes CDR1 LGHNA and CDR2 YNFKEQ. The CDR3 has 17 amino acids. CDR3 nucleotides: TGTGCCAGCAGCCAAGGGTGGAGACGCCAAGCCACCGGGGAGCTGTTTTTT. Amino acids: CASSQGWRRQATGELFF.

This clone was counted once. The chain carries TRBV5-6 and TRBJ2-3; the D gene is possibly TRBD2 (6 bases). Germline V gene sequence: CDR1 SGHDT, CDR2 YYEEEE. The CDR3 loop spans 15 amino acids. Trimming pared 2 bases from V and 1 base from J, leaving 11 bases between. CDR3 protein: CASSFGGTGTDTQYF. The CDR3 DNA follows: TGTGCCAGCAGCTTCGGGGGAACTGGCACAGATACGCAGTATTTT.

The chain uses TRBV4-2 and TRBJ2-3; 7 nucleotides align to TRBD2. The CDR3 runs 16 residues. V was clipped by 5 bases and J by 1 base; unmatched bases: 9. Germline V gene sequence: CDR1 LGHNA, CDR2 YNFKEQ. CDR3 residues: CASSDSGVEGTDTQYF. The CDR3 DNA follows: TGTGCCAGCAGCGACAGCGGGGTAGAGGGCACAGATACGCAGTATTTT.

CDR3 residues: CAATSDRAKNIQYF. The CDR3 DNA follows: TGTGCCGCTACTTCGGACAGAGCCAAAAACATTCAGTACTTC. The chain carries TRBV7-3 and TRBJ2-4; D perhaps matches TRBD1 (6 bases). The germline CDR1 and CDR2 sequences are SGHTA and FQGTGA. Trimming left V 11 bases short and J 0 bases short, with 14 bases between. The CDR3 contains 14 residues.

This chain joins TRBV6-6 and TRBJ1-4, with a weak D call TRBD1 (6 bases). The germline gives CDR1 MNHNY, CDR2 SVGAGI (reference sequence). The CDR3 loop spans 15 amino acids. Trimming left V 6 bases short and J 3 bases short, with 14 bases between. The CDR3 nucleotides are TGTGCCAGCAGGCACCAGGGGATCTCTAATGAAAAACTGTTTTTT. Encoded protein: CASRHQGISNEKLFF.

The chain recombines TRBV18 with TRBJ2-7, with a weak D call TRBD1 (6 bases). With 3 bases removed from V and 6 bases from J, the gap between germline ends came to 12 bases. This CDR3 has 13 residues. Per the germline V gene, CDR1 is KGHSH and CDR2 is LQKENI. The CDR3 sequence: CASSPPGAGEQYF. Written as DNA, the CDR3 is TGTGCCAGCTCACCTCCAGGGGCGGGCGAGCAGTACTTC.

V usage is TRBV19 and J usage is TRBJ2-7, with a possible D match to TRBD2 (5 bases). The CDR3 spans 13 residues. Germline CDR1 is LNHDA and CDR2 is SQIVND (reference sequence). The germline V and J ends were trimmed by 6 bases and 5 bases, with 14 bases remaining between them. The CDR3 loop reads CASSSGMPDEQYF. The CDR3 DNA is TGTGCCAGTAGCTCCGGGATGCCAGACGAGCAGTACTTC.